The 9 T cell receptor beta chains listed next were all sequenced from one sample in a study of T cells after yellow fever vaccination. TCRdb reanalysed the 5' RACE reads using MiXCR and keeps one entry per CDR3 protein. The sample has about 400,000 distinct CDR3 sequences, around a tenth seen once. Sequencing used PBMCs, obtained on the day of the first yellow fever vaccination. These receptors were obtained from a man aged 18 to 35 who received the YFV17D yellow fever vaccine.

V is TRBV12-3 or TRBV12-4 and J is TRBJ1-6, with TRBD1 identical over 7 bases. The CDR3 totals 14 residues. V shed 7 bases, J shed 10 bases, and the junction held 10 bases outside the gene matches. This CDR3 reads CASKTGLGESPLHF. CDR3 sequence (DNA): TGTGCCAGCAAGACAGGGTTAGGAGAATCACCCCTCCACTTT.

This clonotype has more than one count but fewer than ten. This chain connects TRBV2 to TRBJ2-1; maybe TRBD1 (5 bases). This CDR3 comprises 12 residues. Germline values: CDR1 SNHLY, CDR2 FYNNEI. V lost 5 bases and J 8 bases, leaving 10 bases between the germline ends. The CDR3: CASSFRVHEQFF. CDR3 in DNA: TGTGCCAGCAGTTTCAGGGTCCATGAGCAGTTCTTC.

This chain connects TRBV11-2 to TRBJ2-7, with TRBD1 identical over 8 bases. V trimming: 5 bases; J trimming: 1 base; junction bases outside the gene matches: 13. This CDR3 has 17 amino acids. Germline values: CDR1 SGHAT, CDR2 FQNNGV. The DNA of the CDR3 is TGTGCCAGCAGCCCCCGGAGGGACAGGCTGCTTTCCTACGAGCAGTACTTC. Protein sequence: CASSPRRDRLLSYEQYF.

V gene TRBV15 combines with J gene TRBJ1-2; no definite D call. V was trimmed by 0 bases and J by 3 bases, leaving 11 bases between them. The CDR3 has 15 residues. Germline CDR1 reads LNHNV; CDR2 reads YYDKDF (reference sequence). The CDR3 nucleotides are TGTGCCACCAGCAGAGATGAGGTGCTGGACTATGGCTACACCTTC. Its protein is CATSRDEVLDYGYTF.

The chain's CDR3 is CASSFGPRATEAFF. In DNA, the CDR3 is TGCGCCAGCAGCTTCGGGCCCCGAGCCACTGAAGCTTTCTTT. The chain employs TRBV4-1 and TRBJ1-1; D ambiguous. The CDR3 totals 14 residues. V dropped 5 bases and J dropped 4 bases, with 14 bases sitting between them. Germline-derived CDR1 and CDR2 are MGHRA and YSYEKL.

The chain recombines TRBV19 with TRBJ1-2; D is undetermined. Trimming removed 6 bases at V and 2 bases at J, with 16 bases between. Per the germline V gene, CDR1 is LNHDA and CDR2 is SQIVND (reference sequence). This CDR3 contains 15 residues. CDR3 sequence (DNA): TGTGCCAGTAGCCCCTGGAGCTCTGACAACTATGGCTACACCTTC. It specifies CASSPWSSDNYGYTF. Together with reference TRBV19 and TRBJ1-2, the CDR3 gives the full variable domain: DGGITQSPKYLFRKEGQNVTLSCEQNLNHDAMYWYRQDPGQGLRLIYYSQIVNDFQKGDIAEGYSVSREKKESFPLTVTSAQKNPTAFYLCASSPWSSDNYGYTFGSGTRLTVV.

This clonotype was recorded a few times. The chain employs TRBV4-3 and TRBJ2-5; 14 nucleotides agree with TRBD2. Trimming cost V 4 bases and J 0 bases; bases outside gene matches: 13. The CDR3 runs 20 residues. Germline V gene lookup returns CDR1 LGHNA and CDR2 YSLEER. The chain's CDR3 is CASSRRKTSGGDLYQETQYF. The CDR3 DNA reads TGCGCCAGCAGCCGAAGGAAGACTAGCGGGGGGGATTTGTACCAAGAGACCCAGTACTTC.

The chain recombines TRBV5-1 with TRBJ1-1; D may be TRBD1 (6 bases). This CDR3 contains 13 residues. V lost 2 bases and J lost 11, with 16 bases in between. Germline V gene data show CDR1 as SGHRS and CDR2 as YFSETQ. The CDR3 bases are TGCGCCAGCAGCTTCGGGTCGACAGGTCAGGCTTTCTTT. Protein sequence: CASSFGSTGQAFF.

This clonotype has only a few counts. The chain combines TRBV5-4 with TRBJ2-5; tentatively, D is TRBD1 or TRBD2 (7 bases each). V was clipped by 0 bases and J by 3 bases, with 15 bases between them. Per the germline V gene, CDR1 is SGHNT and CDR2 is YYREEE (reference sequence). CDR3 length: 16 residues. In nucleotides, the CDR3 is TGTGCCAGCAGCTTGGAGGCCTCAGGGGGGGAAGAGACCCAGTACTTC. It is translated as CASSLEASGGEETQYF.